This TCR beta chain was observed in a study of blood T cell repertoires in COVID-19. Study-level background: T cells, B-cell-depleted T cells, or PBMCs provided the cDNA or gDNA that served as material.

The CDR3 has 15 amino acids. From germline, CDR1 is SGHVS and CDR2 FNYEAQ. Trimming shortened V by 1 base and J by 3 bases, and 13 bases separated the two germline ends. Sequenced by immunoSEQ multiplex PCR; TCRdb stores in-frame clones only, minus some. This sample has over 350,000 clones, with just over 90% found just once. Donors were grouped by their self-reported clinical history. Exposed enrollees had met someone with a PCR-confirmed or clinician-diagnosed COVID-19 case at some point within the 2 weeks before study entry. This receptor was identified in a woman between 40 and 55 years old who had been exposed to COVID-19. The specimen sequenced was PBMCs or T cells enriched from blood (not recorded which). The genes are TRBV7-6 and TRBJ2-7; D unclear. The CDR3 reads CASSLDLSASYEQYF. The CDR3 DNA reads as TGTGCCAGCAGCTTAGATCTTTCTGCTAGCTACGAGCAGTACTTC. Looking up the rest from reference TRBV7-6 and TRBJ2-7 gives the full variable domain: GAGVSQSPRYKVTKRGQDVALRCDPISGHVSLYWYRQALGQGPEFLTYFNYEAQQDKSGLPNDRFSAERPEGSISTLTIQRTEQRDSAMYRCASSLDLSASYEQYFGPGTRLTVT.